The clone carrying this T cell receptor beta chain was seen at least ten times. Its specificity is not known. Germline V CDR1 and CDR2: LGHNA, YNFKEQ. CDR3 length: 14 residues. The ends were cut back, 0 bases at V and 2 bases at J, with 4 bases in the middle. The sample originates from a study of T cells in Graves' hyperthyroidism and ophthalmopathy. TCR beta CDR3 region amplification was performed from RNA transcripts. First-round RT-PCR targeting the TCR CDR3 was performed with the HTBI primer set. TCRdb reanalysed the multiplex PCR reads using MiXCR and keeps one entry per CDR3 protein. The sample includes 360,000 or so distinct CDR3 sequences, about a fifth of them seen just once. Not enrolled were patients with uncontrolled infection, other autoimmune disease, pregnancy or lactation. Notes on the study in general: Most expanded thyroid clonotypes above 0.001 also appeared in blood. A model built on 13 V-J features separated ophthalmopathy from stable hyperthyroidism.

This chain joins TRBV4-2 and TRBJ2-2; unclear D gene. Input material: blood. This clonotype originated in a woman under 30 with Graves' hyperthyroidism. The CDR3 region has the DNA TGTGCCAGCAGCCAAGATCGAAACACCGGGGAGCTGTTTTTT. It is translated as CASSQDRNTGELFF.